Shown below are 3 T cell receptor beta chains from a single sample sequenced in a study of T cells after yellow fever vaccination. TCRdb redid the calling of the 5' RACE reads with MiXCR, one entry per CDR3 protein. This sample yields over 250,000 distinct CDR3 sequences, of which roughly 5.2% are seen a single time; roughly 3.3% belongs to the top ten. The sequencing used CD4+ T cells sorted from PBMCs, collected on the day of the yellow fever booster vaccination. These TCRs come from a man aged 18-30 years who received the YFV17D yellow fever vaccine.

This clonotype has more than one count but fewer than ten. The V call is TRBV7-2, the J call TRBJ2-5; TRBD2 matches at 8 bases. The germline gives CDR1 SGHTA, CDR2 FQGNSA. This CDR3 has 15 residues. The V segment lost 3 bases and the J segment 2 bases; nucleotides outside the gene matches: 5. The CDR3 coding sequence is TGTGCCAGCAGCTTCGAGGCTAGCGGGCAAGAGACCCAGTACTTC. This translates into CASSFEASGQETQYF.

Ten or more counts support this clonotype. The chain couples TRBV4-1 to TRBJ2-4; TRBD1 is a possible D gene (5 bases). CDR1 and CDR2 from the germline V gene are MGHRA and YSYEKL. The CDR3 totals 21 residues. The V and J ends lost 0 bases and 0 bases respectively, with 24 bases between them. CDR3 bases: TGCGCCAGCAGCCAAGAATCCCGACAGTTATGGGTCCCAATAGCCAAAAACATTCAGTACTTC. Translating it yields CASSQESRQLWVPIAKNIQYF.

This clonotype showed up just a few times. The chain employs TRBV4-1 and TRBJ2-5; TRBD2 matches 12 bases. The CDR3 spans 15 residues. Germline V CDR1 and CDR2: MGHRA, YSYEKL. The J segment lost 6 bases and the V segment lost 4 bases, leaving 6 bases of the junction unmatched. The CDR3 nucleotides read TGCGCCAGCAGCCCCACTAGCGGGGGGAGACAGACCCAGTACTTC. Amino acid sequence: CASSPTSGGRQTQYF.